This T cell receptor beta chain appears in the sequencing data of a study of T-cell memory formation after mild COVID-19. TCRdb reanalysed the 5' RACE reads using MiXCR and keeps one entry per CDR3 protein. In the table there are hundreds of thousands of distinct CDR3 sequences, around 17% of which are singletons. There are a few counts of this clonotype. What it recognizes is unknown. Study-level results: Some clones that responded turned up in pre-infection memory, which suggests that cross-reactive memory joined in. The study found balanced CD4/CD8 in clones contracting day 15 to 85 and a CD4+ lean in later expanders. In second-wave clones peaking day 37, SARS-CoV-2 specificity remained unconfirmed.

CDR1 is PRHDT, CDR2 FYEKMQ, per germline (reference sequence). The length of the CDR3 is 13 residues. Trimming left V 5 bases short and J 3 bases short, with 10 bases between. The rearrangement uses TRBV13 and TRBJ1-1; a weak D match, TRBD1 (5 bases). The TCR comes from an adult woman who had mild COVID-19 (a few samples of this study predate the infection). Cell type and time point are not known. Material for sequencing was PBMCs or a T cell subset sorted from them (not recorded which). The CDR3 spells CASSVVRDTEAFF. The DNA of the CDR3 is TGTGCCAGCAGCGTGGTCAGGGACACTGAAGCTTTCTTT.